The TCR beta chain under discussion was sequenced for a study of patients and donors after allogeneic stem cell transplantation. TCRdb re-called the RT-PCR reads with MiXCR, one entry per CDR3 protein. The table records approximately 57,000 distinct CDR3 sequences, roughly 13% of them present only once. Trimming removed 6 bases from V and 8 bases from J, with 7 bases in between. Germline-derived CDR1 and CDR2 are MNHEY and SVGAGI. The CDR3 totals 11 residues. This receptor was identified in a human donor who was either an allogeneic HSCT recipient or a stem cell or donor lymphocyte infusion donor (not recorded which). It is not recorded whose cells these are; they may come from a transplant donor. The rearrangement uses TRBV6-5 and TRBJ2-2; D may correspond to TRBD1 or TRBD2 (5 bases each). The sample consisted of blood, either unsorted or a sorted T cell fraction (not recorded which). CDR3 coding DNA: TGTGCCAGCAGCGAGGGGGGGGAGCTGTTTTTT. As protein: CASSEGGELFF.